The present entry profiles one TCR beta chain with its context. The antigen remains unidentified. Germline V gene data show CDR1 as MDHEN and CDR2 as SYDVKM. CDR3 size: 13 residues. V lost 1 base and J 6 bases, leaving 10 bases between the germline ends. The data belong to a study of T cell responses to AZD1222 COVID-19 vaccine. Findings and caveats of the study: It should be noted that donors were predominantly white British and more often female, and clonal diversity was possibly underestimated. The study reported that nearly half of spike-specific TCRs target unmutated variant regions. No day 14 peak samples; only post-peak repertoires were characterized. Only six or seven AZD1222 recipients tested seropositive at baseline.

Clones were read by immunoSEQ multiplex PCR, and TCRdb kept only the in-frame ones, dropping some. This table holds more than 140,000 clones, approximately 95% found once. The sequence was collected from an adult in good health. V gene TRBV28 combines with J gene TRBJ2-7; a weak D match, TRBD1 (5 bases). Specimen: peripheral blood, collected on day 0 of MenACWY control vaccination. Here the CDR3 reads CASSLSGIGEQYF. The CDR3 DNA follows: TGTGCCAGCAGTTTATCAGGGATAGGCGAGCAGTACTTC. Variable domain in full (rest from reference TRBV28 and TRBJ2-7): DVKVTQSSRYLVKRTGEKVFLECVQDMDHENMFWYRQDPGLGLRLIYFSYDVKMKEKGDIPEGYSVSREKKERFSLILESASTNQTSMYLCASSLSGIGEQYFGPGTRLTVT.